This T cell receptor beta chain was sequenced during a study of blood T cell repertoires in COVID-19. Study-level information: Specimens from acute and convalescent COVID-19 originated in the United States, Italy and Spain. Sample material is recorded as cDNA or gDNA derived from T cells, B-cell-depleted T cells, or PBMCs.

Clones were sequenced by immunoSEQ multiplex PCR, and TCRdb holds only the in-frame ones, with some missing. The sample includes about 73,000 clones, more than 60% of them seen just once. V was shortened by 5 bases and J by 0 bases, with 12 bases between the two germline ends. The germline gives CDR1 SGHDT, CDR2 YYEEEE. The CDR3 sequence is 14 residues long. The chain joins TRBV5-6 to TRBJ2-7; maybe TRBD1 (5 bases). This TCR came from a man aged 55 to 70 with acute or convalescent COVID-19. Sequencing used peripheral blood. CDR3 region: CASSYDSRSYEQYF. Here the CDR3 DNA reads TGTGCCAGCAGTTATGACAGTCGCTCCTACGAGCAGTACTTC.